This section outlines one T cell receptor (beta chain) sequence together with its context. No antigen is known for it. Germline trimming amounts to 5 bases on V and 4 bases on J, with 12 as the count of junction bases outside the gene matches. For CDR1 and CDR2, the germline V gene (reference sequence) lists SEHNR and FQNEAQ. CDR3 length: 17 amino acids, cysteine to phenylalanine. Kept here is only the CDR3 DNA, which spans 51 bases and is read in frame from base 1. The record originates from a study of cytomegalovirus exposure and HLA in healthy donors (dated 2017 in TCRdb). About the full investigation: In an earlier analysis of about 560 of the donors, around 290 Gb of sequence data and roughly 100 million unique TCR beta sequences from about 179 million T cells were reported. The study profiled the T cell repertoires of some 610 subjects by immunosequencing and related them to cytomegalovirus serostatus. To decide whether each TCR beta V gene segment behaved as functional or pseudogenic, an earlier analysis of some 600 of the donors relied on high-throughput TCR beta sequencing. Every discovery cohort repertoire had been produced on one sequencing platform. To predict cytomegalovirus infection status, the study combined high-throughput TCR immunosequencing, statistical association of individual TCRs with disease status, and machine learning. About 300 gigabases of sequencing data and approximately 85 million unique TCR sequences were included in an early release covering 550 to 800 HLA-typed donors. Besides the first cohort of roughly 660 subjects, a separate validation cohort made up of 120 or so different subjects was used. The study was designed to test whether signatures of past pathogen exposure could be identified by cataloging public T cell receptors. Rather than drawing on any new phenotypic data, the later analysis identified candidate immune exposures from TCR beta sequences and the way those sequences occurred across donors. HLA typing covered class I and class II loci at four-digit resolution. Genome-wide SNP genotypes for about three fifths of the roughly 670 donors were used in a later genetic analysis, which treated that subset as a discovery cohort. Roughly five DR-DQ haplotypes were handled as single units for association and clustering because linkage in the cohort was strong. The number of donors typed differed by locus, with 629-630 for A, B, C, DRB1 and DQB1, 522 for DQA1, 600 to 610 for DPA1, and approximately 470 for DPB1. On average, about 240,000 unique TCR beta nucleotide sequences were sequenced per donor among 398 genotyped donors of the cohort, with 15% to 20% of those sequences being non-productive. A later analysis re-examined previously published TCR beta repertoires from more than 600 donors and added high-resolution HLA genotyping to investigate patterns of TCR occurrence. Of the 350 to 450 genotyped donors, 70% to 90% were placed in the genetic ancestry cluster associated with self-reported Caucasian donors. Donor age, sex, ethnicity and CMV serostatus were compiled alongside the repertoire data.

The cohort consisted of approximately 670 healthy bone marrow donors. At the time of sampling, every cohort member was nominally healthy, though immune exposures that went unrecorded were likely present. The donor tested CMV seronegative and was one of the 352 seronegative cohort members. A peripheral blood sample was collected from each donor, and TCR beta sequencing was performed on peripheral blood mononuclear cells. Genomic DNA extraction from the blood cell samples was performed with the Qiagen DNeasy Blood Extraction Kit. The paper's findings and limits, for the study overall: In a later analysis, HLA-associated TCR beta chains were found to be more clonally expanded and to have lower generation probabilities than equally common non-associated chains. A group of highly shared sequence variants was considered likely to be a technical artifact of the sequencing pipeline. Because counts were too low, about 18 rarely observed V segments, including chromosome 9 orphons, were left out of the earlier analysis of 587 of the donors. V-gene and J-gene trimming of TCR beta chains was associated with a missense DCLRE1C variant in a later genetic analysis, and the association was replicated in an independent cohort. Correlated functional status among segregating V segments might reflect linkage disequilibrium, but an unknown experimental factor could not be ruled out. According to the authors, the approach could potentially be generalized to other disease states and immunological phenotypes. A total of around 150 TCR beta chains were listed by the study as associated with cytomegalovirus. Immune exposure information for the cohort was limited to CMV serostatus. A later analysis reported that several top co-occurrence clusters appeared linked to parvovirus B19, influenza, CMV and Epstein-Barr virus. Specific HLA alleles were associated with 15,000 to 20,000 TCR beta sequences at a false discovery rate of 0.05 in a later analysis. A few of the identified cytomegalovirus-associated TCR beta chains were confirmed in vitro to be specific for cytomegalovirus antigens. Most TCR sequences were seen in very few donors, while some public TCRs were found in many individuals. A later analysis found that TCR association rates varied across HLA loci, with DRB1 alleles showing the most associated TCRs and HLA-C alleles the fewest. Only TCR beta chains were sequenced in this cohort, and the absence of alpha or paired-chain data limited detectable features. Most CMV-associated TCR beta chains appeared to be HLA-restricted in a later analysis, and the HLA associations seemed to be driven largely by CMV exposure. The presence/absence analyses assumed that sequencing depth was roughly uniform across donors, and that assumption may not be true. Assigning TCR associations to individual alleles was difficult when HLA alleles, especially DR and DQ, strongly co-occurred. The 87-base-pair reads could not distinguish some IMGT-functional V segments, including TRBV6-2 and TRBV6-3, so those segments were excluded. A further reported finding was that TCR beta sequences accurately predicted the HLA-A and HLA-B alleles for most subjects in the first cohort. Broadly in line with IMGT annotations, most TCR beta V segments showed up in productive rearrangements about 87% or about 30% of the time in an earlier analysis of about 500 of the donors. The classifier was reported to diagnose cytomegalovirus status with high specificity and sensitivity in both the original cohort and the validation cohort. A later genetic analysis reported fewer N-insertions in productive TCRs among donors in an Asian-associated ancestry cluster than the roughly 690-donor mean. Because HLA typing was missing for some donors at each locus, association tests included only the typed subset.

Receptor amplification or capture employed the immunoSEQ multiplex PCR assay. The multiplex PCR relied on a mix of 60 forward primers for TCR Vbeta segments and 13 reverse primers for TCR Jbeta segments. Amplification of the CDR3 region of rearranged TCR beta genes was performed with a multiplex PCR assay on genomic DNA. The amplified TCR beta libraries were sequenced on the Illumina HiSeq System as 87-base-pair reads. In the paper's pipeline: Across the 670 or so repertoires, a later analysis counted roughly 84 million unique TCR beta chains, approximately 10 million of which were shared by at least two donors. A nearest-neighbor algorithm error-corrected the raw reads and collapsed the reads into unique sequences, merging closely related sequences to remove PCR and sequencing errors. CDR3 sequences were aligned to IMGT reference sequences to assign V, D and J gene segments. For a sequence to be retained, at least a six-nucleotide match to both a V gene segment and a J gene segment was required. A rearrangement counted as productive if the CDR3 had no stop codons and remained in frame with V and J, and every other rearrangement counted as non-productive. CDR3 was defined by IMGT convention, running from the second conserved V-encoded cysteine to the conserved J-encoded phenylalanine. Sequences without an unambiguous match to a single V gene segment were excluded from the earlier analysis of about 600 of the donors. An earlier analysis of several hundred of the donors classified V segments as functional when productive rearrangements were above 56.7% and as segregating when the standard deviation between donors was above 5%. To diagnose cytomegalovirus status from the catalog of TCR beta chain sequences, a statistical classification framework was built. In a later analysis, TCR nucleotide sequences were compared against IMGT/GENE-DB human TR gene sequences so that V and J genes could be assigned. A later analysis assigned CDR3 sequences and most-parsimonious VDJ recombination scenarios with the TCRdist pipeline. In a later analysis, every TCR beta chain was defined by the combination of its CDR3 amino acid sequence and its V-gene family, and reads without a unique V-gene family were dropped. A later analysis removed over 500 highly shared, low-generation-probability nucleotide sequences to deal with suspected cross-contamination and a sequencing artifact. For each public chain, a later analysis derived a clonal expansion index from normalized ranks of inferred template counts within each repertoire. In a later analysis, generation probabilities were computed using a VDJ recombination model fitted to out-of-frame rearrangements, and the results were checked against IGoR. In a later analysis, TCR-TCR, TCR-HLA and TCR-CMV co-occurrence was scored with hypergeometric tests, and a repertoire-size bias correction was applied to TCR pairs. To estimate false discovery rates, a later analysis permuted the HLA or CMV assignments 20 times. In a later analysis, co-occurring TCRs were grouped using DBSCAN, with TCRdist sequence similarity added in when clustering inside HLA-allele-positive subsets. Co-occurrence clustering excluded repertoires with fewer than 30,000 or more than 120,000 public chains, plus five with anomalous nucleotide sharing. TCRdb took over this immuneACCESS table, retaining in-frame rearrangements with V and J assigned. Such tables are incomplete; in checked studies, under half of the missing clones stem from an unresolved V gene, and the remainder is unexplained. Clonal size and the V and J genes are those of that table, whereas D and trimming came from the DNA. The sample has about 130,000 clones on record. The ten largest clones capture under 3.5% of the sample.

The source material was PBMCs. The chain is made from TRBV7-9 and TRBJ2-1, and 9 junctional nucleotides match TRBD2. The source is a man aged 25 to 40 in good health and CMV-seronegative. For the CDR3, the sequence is CASSPRWREGLYNEQFF. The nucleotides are TGTGCCAGCAGCCCACGTTGGCGGGAGGGCCTTTACAATGAGCAGTTCTTC.